The T cell receptor (beta chain) under discussion was sequenced for a study of blood T cell repertoires in COVID-19. About the study: Sample material is recorded as cDNA or gDNA derived from T cells, B-cell-depleted T cells, or PBMCs.

The table came from immunoSEQ multiplex PCR; TCRdb's copy has only in-frame clones and leaves some out. The sample contains 200,000 or so clones, 80% to 90% of which appear only once. Germline V gene data show CDR1 as KGHSH and CDR2 as LQKENI. Losses at the gene ends were 0 bases for V and 3 bases for J; bases not matched to a gene: 0. The CDR3 consists of 14 residues. Participant-given clinical history determined each cohort assignment. The sequence was collected from a woman aged 18 to 35 who had recovered from COVID-19. The rearrangement links TRBV18 to TRBJ2-5; TRBD2 matches 8 bases. Sequenced input: PBMCs or T cells enriched from blood (not recorded which). For the CDR3, the DNA is TGTGCCAGCTCACCACCGACTAGCGAAGAGACCCAGTACTTC. Translating it yields CASSPPTSEETQYF. The variable domain in full, with the rest retrieved from reference TRBV18 and TRBJ2-5, is NAGVMQNPRHLVRRRGQEARLRCSPMKGHSHVYWYRQLPEEGLKFMVYLQKENIIDESGMPKERFSAEFPKEGPSILRIQQVVRGDSAAYFCASSPPTSEETQYFGPGTRLLVL.